These T cell receptor beta chains were read from a single sample in a study of blood T cells in healthy people across ages. TCRdb analysed the 5' RACE reads with MiXCR anew, one entry per CDR3 protein. In the table there are approximately 670,000 distinct CDR3 sequences, around two fifths of which are singletons. The sample consisted of blood. The receptors come from an elderly man in good health. Each CDR3 is given with its conserved first and last residue. A D gene is named only where the DNA matches it firmly. Some rows mark clone size as missing; the rest say once, few, many or name a class of expanded clone.

d_gene: -
j_gene: TRBJ2-1
v_gene: TRBV20-1
abundance: -
CDR3nt: TGCAGTGCTAGACTCCCTAGCGGGTCCAGGGGGGGAGGGTTAAATGAGCAGTTCTTC
CDR3aa: CSARLPSGSRGGGLNEQFF

d_gene: TRBD1
j_gene: TRBJ1-2
v_gene: TRBV12-3/TRBV12-4
abundance: once
CDR3nt: TGTGCCAGCCAAGACTCGACAGGGGCAGCCTATGGCTACACCTTC
CDR3aa: CASQDSTGAAYGYTF

d_gene: TRBD2
j_gene: TRBJ2-3
v_gene: TRBV29-1
abundance: -
CDR3nt: TGCAGCGCCTTACACCATATACTACTAGCGGGAGGTTTTAGTAATACGCAGTATTTT
CDR3aa: CSALHHILLAGGFSNTQYF

d_gene: -
j_gene: TRBJ2-7
v_gene: TRBV3-1
abundance: once
CDR3nt: TGTGCCAGCAGCCACCGTCCGGGTCCTATATACGAGCAGTACTTC
CDR3aa: CASSHRPGPIYEQYF

d_gene: TRBD1
j_gene: TRBJ1-6
v_gene: TRBV7-3
abundance: -
CDR3nt: TGTGCCAGCAGCTTAAACCCGGGACAGGGGGAAAATTCACCCCTCCACTTT
CDR3aa: CASSLNPGQGENSPLHF

d_gene: TRBD1
j_gene: TRBJ2-1
v_gene: TRBV9
abundance: few
CDR3nt: TGTGCCAGCAGCGGAGTGACCGGGACAGAAGTCAATGAGCAGTTCTTC
CDR3aa: CASSGVTGTEVNEQFF

d_gene: -
j_gene: TRBJ2-7
v_gene: TRBV7-6
abundance: -
CDR3nt: TGTGCCAGCAGCTTAGCGGTGGGACTCACCTACGAGCAGTACTTC
CDR3aa: CASSLAVGLTYEQYF

d_gene: -
j_gene: TRBJ2-5
v_gene: TRBV4-1
abundance: -
CDR3nt: TGCGCCAGCAGCCAAAGCCATAGCGAGGAGACCCAGTACTTC
CDR3aa: CASSQSHSEETQYF

d_gene: -
j_gene: TRBJ1-2
v_gene: TRBV6-1
abundance: few
CDR3nt: TGTGCCAGCCGGACCGGGGCAGGGAGTTTAGTCGGCTACACCTTC
CDR3aa: CASRTGAGSLVGYTF

d_gene: TRBD2
j_gene: TRBJ2-7
v_gene: TRBV5-1
abundance: few
CDR3nt: TGCGCCAGCAGCTTGGCAACTAGCGGGACCGAGCAGTACTTC
CDR3aa: CASSLATSGTEQYF

d_gene: -
j_gene: TRBJ2-1
v_gene: TRBV4-2
abundance: -
CDR3nt: TGTGCCAGCAGCCAAGGGGACTCGAGAAAAGAGACCCAGTTCTTC
CDR3aa: CASSQGDSRKETQFF

d_gene: -
j_gene: TRBJ2-7
v_gene: TRBV20-1
abundance: -
CDR3nt: TGCAGTGCTGTCGGAGACAGTGACTACGAGCAGTACTTC
CDR3aa: CSAVGDSDYEQYF

d_gene: TRBD2
j_gene: TRBJ2-1
v_gene: TRBV7-3
abundance: few
CDR3nt: TGTGCCAGCAGCTTCGGGACTAGCGGGAGGGCCATCTCCTACAATGAGCAGTTCTTC
CDR3aa: CASSFGTSGRAISYNEQFF

d_gene: -
j_gene: TRBJ2-1
v_gene: TRBV6-1
abundance: -
CDR3nt: TGTGCCAGCAGTGAGCAAGGTGGGAGAAGCTCCCACAATGAGCAGTTCTTC
CDR3aa: CASSEQGGRSSHNEQFF

d_gene: -
j_gene: TRBJ2-7
v_gene: TRBV4-2
abundance: few
CDR3nt: TGTGCCAGCAGCCAAGATCTAGGCATCTCCTACGAGCAGTACTTC
CDR3aa: CASSQDLGISYEQYF

d_gene: TRBD1
j_gene: TRBJ1-2
v_gene: TRBV2
abundance: -
CDR3nt: TGTGCCAGCAGGGTCAGGACAGGGGACTATGGCTACACCTTC
CDR3aa: CASRVRTGDYGYTF

d_gene: -
j_gene: TRBJ2-5
v_gene: TRBV21-1
abundance: -
CDR3nt: TGTGCCCTGAGAGGCCCACCCGCGCTAGGGCAGTACTTC
CDR3aa: CALRGPPALGQYF

d_gene: TRBD2
j_gene: TRBJ2-7
v_gene: TRBV20-1
abundance: few
CDR3nt: TGCAGTGCAATTTCCCCGAGGGCGGGAGACCACGAGCAGTACTTC
CDR3aa: CSAISPRAGDHEQYF

d_gene: TRBD1
j_gene: TRBJ2-1
v_gene: TRBV3-1
abundance: -
CDR3nt: TGTGCCAGCAGCTCGGACAGGGTTGTCTACAATGAGCAGTTCTTC
CDR3aa: CASSSDRVVYNEQFF

d_gene: TRBD2
j_gene: TRBJ2-3
v_gene: TRBV6-2/TRBV6-3
abundance: -
CDR3nt: TGTGCCAGCAGTTACCAGAGCGGGGGGGTCACAGATACGCAGTATTTT
CDR3aa: CASSYQSGGVTDTQYF

d_gene: TRBD1
j_gene: TRBJ1-2
v_gene: TRBV2
abundance: few
CDR3nt: TGTGCCAGCAGTGAAAGGGACAGGGGGGGAGATGGCTACACCTTC
CDR3aa: CASSERDRGGDGYTF

d_gene: TRBD2
j_gene: TRBJ2-7
v_gene: TRBV20-1
abundance: few
CDR3nt: TGCAGTGCTCTACCTTCCGGGACTAGCGGGAGGGCCTTGCGGAACGAGCAGTACTTC
CDR3aa: CSALPSGTSGRALRNEQYF

d_gene: TRBD1
j_gene: TRBJ2-5
v_gene: TRBV11-2
abundance: few
CDR3nt: TGTGCCAGCAGCTTAGAACAGGGGGAATACGGGACCCAGTACTTC
CDR3aa: CASSLEQGEYGTQYF

d_gene: -
j_gene: TRBJ1-5
v_gene: TRBV6-6
abundance: -
CDR3nt: TGTGCCAGCAGGTCACCGGGACGGTCTAATCAGCCCCAGCATTTT
CDR3aa: CASRSPGRSNQPQHF

d_gene: -
j_gene: TRBJ2-7
v_gene: TRBV4-1
abundance: -
CDR3nt: TGCGCCAGCAGCCAAGCCCCAGTGAGTTCGGGTAACGAGCAGTACTTC
CDR3aa: CASSQAPVSSGNEQYF

d_gene: -
j_gene: TRBJ2-1
v_gene: TRBV30
abundance: -
CDR3nt: TGTGCCTGGAGTGACTTCGATGAGCAGTTCTTC
CDR3aa: CAWSDFDEQFF

d_gene: -
j_gene: TRBJ2-7
v_gene: TRBV10-3
abundance: -
CDR3nt: TGTGCCATCAGTGGTCCAGTTGAATACGAGCAGTACTTC
CDR3aa: CAISGPVEYEQYF

d_gene: TRBD1
j_gene: TRBJ1-3
v_gene: TRBV20-1
abundance: -
CDR3nt: TGCAGTGCTGTCCCGGGACAGGAAAACACCATATATTTT
CDR3aa: CSAVPGQENTIYF

d_gene: TRBD2
j_gene: TRBJ2-7
v_gene: TRBV6-1
abundance: few
CDR3nt: TGTGCCAGCAGTCTCCTCCGGACTAGCACCGAGCAGTACTTC
CDR3aa: CASSLLRTSTEQYF

d_gene: TRBD2
j_gene: TRBJ2-1
v_gene: TRBV4-3
abundance: many
CDR3nt: TGCGCCAGCAGCAGTTTCGTCTATGGTTCAGGGACTAGCAGAGTAAATGAGCAGTTCTTC
CDR3aa: CASSSFVYGSGTSRVNEQFF

d_gene: -
j_gene: TRBJ2-3
v_gene: TRBV5-6
abundance: -
CDR3nt: TGTGCCAGCAGCTTGGTGTCGCAGGGTCTAACAGATACGCAGTATTTT
CDR3aa: CASSLVSQGLTDTQYF

d_gene: -
j_gene: TRBJ2-6
v_gene: TRBV20-1
abundance: -
CDR3nt: TGCAGTGCTACCCCTGGAACAGGGACTGACTCTGGGGCCAACGTCCTGACTTTC
CDR3aa: CSATPGTGTDSGANVLTF

d_gene: -
j_gene: TRBJ2-5
v_gene: TRBV18
abundance: -
CDR3nt: TGTGCCAGCTCACCGGAGCATAGGGGGACCCAGTACTTC
CDR3aa: CASSPEHRGTQYF

d_gene: TRBD2
j_gene: TRBJ2-6
v_gene: TRBV5-6
abundance: many
CDR3nt: TGTGCCAGCAGCTGGGGGGGAGGCGGAGAGACTGGGGCCAACGTCCTGACTTTC
CDR3aa: CASSWGGGGETGANVLTF

d_gene: -
j_gene: TRBJ1-2
v_gene: TRBV20-1
abundance: -
CDR3nt: TGCAGTGCTAGATGGGAGGAGGCGGGCTACACCTTC
CDR3aa: CSARWEEAGYTF

d_gene: -
j_gene: TRBJ2-3
v_gene: TRBV4-1
abundance: -
CDR3nt: TGCGCCAGCAGCCAAGACCCGACAGATTACACAGATACGCAGTATTTT
CDR3aa: CASSQDPTDYTDTQYF

d_gene: -
j_gene: TRBJ1-2
v_gene: TRBV7-2
abundance: -
CDR3nt: TGTGCCAGCAGCTCGACAAACCGCTATGGCTACACCTTC
CDR3aa: CASSSTNRYGYTF

d_gene: -
j_gene: TRBJ2-5
v_gene: TRBV20-1
abundance: once
CDR3nt: TGCAGTGCTAGAGAAAGCAGGGCAGTCCAAGAGACCCAGTACTTC
CDR3aa: CSARESRAVQETQYF

d_gene: TRBD1
j_gene: TRBJ2-7
v_gene: TRBV20-1
abundance: -
CDR3nt: TGCAGTGCTAAAGGGGACAGATACTACGAGCAGTACTTC
CDR3aa: CSAKGDRYYEQYF

d_gene: -
j_gene: TRBJ2-7
v_gene: TRBV7-2
abundance: -
CDR3nt: TGTGCCAGCAGCCTAGAACCGGACGGAACCTACGAGCAGTACTTC
CDR3aa: CASSLEPDGTYEQYF

d_gene: -
j_gene: TRBJ1-6
v_gene: TRBV18
abundance: -
CDR3nt: TGTGCCAACTCACCACCGAGGGCTGGCTCCTATAATTCACCCCTCCACTTT
CDR3aa: CANSPPRAGSYNSPLHF

d_gene: -
j_gene: TRBJ2-5
v_gene: TRBV7-2
abundance: few
CDR3nt: TGTGCCAGCAGCCCACGTGACGGTACACAAGAGACCCAGTACTTC
CDR3aa: CASSPRDGTQETQYF

d_gene: -
j_gene: TRBJ2-7
v_gene: TRBV14
abundance: -
CDR3nt: TGTGCCAGCAGCCAAGGCCGCCCCCCCCTCTACGAGCAGTACTTC
CDR3aa: CASSQGRPPLYEQYF

d_gene: TRBD1
j_gene: TRBJ1-1
v_gene: TRBV30
abundance: many
CDR3nt: TGTGCCTGGAGTTTCCGAGGACAGGGCGAGATGAACACTGAAGCTTTCTTT
CDR3aa: CAWSFRGQGEMNTEAFF

d_gene: TRBD1
j_gene: TRBJ1-2
v_gene: TRBV24-1
abundance: many
CDR3nt: TGTGCCACCAGTGATCGTCAGGGGGCCCCTACGGGCTACACCTTC
CDR3aa: CATSDRQGAPTGYTF

d_gene: -
j_gene: TRBJ2-5
v_gene: TRBV7-2
abundance: -
CDR3nt: TGTGCCAGCAGGGGTAGTGGCCGGGAGACCCAGTACTTC
CDR3aa: CASRGSGRETQYF